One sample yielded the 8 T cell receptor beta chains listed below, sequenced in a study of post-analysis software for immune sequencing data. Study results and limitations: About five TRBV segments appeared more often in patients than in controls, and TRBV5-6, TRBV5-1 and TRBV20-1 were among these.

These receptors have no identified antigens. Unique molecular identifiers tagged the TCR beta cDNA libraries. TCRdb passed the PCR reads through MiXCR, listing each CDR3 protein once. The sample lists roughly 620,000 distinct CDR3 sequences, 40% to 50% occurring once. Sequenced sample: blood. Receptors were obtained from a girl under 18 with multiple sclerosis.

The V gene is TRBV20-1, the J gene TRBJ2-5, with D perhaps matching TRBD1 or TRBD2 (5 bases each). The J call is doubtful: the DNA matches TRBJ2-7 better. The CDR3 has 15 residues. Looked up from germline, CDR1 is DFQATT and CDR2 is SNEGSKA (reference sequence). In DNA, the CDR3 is TGCAGTGCCACGGGGTCTCCCCAGGGCCCCTACGAGCAGTACTTC. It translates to CSATGSPQGPYEQYF.

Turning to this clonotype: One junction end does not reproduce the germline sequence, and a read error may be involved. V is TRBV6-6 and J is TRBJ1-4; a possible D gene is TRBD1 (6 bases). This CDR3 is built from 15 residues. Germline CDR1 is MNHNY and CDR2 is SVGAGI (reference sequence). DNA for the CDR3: TGTGCCGGCAGTTACCCGGGACACCTAGGGGAAAAACTGTTTTTT. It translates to CAGSYPGHLGEKLFF.

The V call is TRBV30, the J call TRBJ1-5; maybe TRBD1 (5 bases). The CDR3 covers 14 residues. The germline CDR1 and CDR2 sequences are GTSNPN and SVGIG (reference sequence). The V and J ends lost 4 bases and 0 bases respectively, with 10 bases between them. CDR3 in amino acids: CAWTRQFSNQPQHF. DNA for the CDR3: TGTGCCTGGACCCGACAGTTTAGCAATCAGCCCCAGCATTTT.

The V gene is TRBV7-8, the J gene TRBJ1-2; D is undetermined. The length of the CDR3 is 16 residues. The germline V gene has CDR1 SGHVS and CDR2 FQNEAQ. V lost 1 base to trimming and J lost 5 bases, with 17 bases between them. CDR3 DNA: TGTGCCAGCAGCTTAGACGGACGAGGGCTGCGATATGGCTACACCTTC. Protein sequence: CASSLDGRGLRYGYTF.

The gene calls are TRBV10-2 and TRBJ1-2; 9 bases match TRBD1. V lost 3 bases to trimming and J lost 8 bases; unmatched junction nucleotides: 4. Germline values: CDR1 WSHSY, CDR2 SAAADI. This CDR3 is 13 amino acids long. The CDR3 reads CASSEQGARGYTF. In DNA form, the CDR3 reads TGCGCCAGCAGTGAACAGGGGGCGCGGGGCTACACCTTC.

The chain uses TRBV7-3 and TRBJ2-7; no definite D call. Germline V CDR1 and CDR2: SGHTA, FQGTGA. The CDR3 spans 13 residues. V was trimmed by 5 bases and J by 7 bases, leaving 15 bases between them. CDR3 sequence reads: CASSPGSGEEQYF. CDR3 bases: TGTGCCAGCAGCCCCGGTTCCGGCGAAGAGCAGTACTTC.

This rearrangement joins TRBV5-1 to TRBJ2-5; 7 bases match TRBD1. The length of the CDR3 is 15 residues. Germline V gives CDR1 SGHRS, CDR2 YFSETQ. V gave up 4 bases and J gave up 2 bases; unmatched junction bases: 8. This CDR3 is CASSPRDSSQETQYF. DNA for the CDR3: TGCGCCAGCAGCCCCCGGGACAGTAGTCAAGAGACCCAGTACTTC.

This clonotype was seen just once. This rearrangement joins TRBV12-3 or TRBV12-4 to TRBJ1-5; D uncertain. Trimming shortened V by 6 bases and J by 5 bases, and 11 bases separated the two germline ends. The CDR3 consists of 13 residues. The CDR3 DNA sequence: TGTGCCAGCAGCCAACACAGTGATCAGCCCCAGCATTTT. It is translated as CASSQHSDQPQHF.